These 14 T cell receptor beta chains were all obtained from the same sample, sequenced in a study of chemoradiotherapy in HPV16-positive cancers. The data were produced by immunoSEQ multiplex PCR, yet TCRdb's version contains in-frame clones alone and is incomplete. The top ten hold around 5.5% of the sample, which has several thousand clones, over 70% seen once. This specimen was tumor tissue, taken from a patient who underwent chemoradiotherapy. Receptors originate from a human donor with HPV-associated anogenital cancer.

This clone was detected only a few times. The V gene is TRBV2, the J gene TRBJ2-7; D may be TRBD1 (5 bases). V was trimmed by 3 bases and J by 1 base, leaving 13 bases between them. The germline V gene has CDR1 SNHLY and CDR2 FYNNEI. CDR3 length equals 15 residues. CDR3 sequence: CASSDKTQGSYEQYF. The CDR3, as DNA: TGTGCCAGCAGTGACAAAACGCAGGGTTCCTACGAGCAGTACTTC.

V and J are TRBV27 and TRBJ1-5; D is uncertain. There are 13 residues in the CDR3. V was trimmed by 2 bases and J by 5 bases, leaving 7 bases between them. Germline V gene sequence: CDR1 MNHEY, CDR2 SMNVEV (reference sequence). Here the CDR3 reads CASSLIGDQPQHF. CDR3 in DNA: TGTGCCAGCAGTTTAATTGGAGATCAGCCCCAGCATTTT.

V usage is TRBV28 and J usage is TRBJ2-2; 9 bases agree with TRBD2. The CDR3 contains 15 residues. The trim removed 5 bases at V and 5 bases at J, leaving 6 bases unmatched. CDR1 is MDHEN, CDR2 SYDVKM, per germline. CDR3 in amino acids: CASSTFSGSTGELFF. In DNA form, the CDR3 reads TGTGCCAGCAGTACCTTTAGCGGGAGTACCGGGGAGCTGTTTTTT.

V gene TRBV28 combines with J gene TRBJ1-1, with D possibly being TRBD1 (5 bases). V lost 7 bases and J lost 7, with 19 bases in between. The CDR3 contains 14 residues. CDR1 is MDHEN, CDR2 SYDVKM, per germline. CDR3 nucleotide sequence: TGTGCCAGCACGATCGGGGCCACTTGGGGTGAAGCTTTCTTT. This encodes CASTIGATWGEAFF. The entire variable domain, with the rest obtained from reference TRBV28 and TRBJ1-1, is as follows: DVKVTQSSRYLVKRTGEKVFLECVQDMDHENMFWYRQDPGLGLRLIYFSYDVKMKEKGDIPEGYSVSREKKERFSLILESASTNQTSMYLCASTIGATWGEAFFGQGTRLTVV.

To note about this clone: Other DNA sequences within the sample encode an identical CDR3. V is TRBV6-5 and J is TRBJ1-1, with TRBD1 identical over 7 bases. V shed 4 bases and J 2 bases; nucleotides not matched to a gene: 4. CDR1 and CDR2 (germline): MNHEY, SVGAGI. This CDR3 comprises 14 residues. CDR3 region: CASSSRTGNTEAFF. The CDR3, as DNA: TGTGCCAGCAGTTCGAGGACAGGTAACACTGAAGCTTTCTTT.

In its sample, this clone was seen once. This chain uses TRBV5-4 with TRBJ2-2; D is unresolved. The CDR3 extends over 14 amino acids. The V end was cut by 0 bases, the J end by 1 base, with 4 bases between. Germline loops: CDR1 SGHNT, CDR2 YYREEE (reference sequence). CDR3 nucleotides: TGTGCCAGCAGCTTGGCCGGGAACACCGGGGAGCTGTTTTTT. Amino acids: CASSLAGNTGELFF.

This rearrangement joins TRBV4-1 to TRBJ1-1; 9 bases line up with TRBD1. This CDR3 has 17 amino acids. V was pared by 3 bases and J by 3 bases, with 11 bases of the junction left unmatched. Per the germline V gene, CDR1 is MGHRA and CDR2 is YSYEKL. CDR3 in DNA: TGCGCCAGCAGCCACCCCGGGACAGGGATGATAGACACTGAAGCTTTCTTT. Translating gives CASSHPGTGMIDTEAFF.

V usage is TRBV20-1 and J usage is TRBJ1-2; D is unclear. The CDR3 is 11 residues long. In germline, CDR1 is DFQATT, CDR2 SNEGSKA (reference sequence). Trimming took 5 bases from V and 13 from J, leaving 17 bases between them. The CDR3 loop is CSAPAPYPGTF. CDR3 in DNA: TGCAGTGCTCCTGCCCCCTACCCGGGCACCTTC.

CDR3 sequence: CASSPRGSNQPQHF. In nucleotides, the CDR3 is TGTGCCAGCAGCCCCAGGGGGAGCAATCAGCCCCAGCATTTT. The J gene is TRBJ1-5, the V gene TRBV6-5; 7 nucleotides line up with TRBD1. Germline V CDR1 and CDR2: MNHEY, SVGAGI. The CDR3 is made up of 14 amino acids. J was trimmed by 1 base and V by 6 bases; bases with no gene match: 3.

This rearrangement joins TRBV5-6 to TRBJ2-2; D possibly corresponds to TRBD2 (5 bases). This CDR3 spans 14 amino acids. Between the trimmed V and J ends, which lost 1 base and 4 bases, there was a span of 8 bases. CDR1 SGHDT and CDR2 YYEEEE come from the germline V gene. The CDR3 sequence: CASSLRLITGELFF. CDR3 bases: TGTGCCAGCAGCTTGAGACTAATCACCGGGGAGCTGTTTTTT. The complete variable domain, with remaining parts taken from reference TRBV5-6 and TRBJ2-2, reads DAGVTQSPTHLIKTRGQQVTLRCSPKSGHDTVSWYQQALGQGPQFIFQYYEEEERQRGNFPDRFSGHQFPNYSSELNVNALLLGDSALYLCASSLRLITGELFFGEGSRLTVL.

The chain couples TRBV10-1 to TRBJ2-3, with TRBD2 identical over 7 bases. The trim removed 0 bases at V and 2 bases at J, leaving 5 bases unmatched. CDR1 and CDR2 from the germline V gene are WNHNN and SYGVQD (reference sequence). The CDR3 consists of 16 residues. CDR3 in DNA: TGCGCCAGCAGTGAGTCCGGGGGGATCAACACAGATACGCAGTATTTT. As protein: CASSESGGINTDTQYF.

There are a few counts of this clone. The gene calls are TRBV11-3 and TRBJ1-6, with D possibly being TRBD1 (6 bases). The CDR3 length is 13 residues. Germline CDR1 is SGHNT and CDR2 is YENEEA. Trimming shortened V by 9 bases and J by 0 bases, and 6 bases separated the two germline ends. The CDR3 sequence is CARDSSYNSPLHF. The CDR3 bases are TGTGCCAGGGACAGCTCCTATAATTCACCCCTCCACTTT. The variable domain in full, with the rest retrieved from reference TRBV11-3 and TRBJ1-6, is EAGVVQSPRYKIIEKKQPVAFWCNPISGHNTLYWYLQNLGQGPELLIRYENEEAVDDSQLPKDRFSAERLKGVDSTLKIQPAELGDSAVYLCARDSSYNSPLHFGNGTRLTVT.

This clone turned up a few times. V usage is TRBV5-6 and J usage is TRBJ1-2; maybe TRBD1 (6 bases). The CDR3 loop spans 17 amino acids. Germline lookup yields CDR1 SGHDT and CDR2 YYEEEE. V was cut by 3 bases and J by 4 bases, with 22 bases left in between. The CDR3 is CASSSPTAGATLYGYTF. The CDR3 nucleotides read TGTGCCAGCAGCTCCCCGACGGCAGGGGCCACCCTCTATGGCTACACCTTC.

This sequence joins TRBV13 and TRBJ2-3; possible D gene TRBD1, 5 bases. Germline loops: CDR1 PRHDT, CDR2 FYEKMQ (reference sequence). V was clipped by 5 bases and J by 0 bases, with 9 bases between them. This CDR3 is 14 amino acids long. CDR3 DNA sequence: TGTGCCAGCAGCACGACAGTGAGCACAGATACGCAGTATTTT. This gives the protein CASSTTVSTDTQYF. Based on the CDR3 plus reference TRBV13 and TRBJ2-3, the full variable domain is AAGVIQSPRHLIKEKRETATLKCYPIPRHDTVYWYQQGPGQDPQFLISFYEKMQSDKGSIPDRFSAQQFSDYHSELNMSSLELGDSALYFCASSTTVSTDTQYFGPGTRLTVL.